This TCR beta chain was sequenced for a study of control samples from healthy donors and cancer patients. The method was immunoSEQ multiplex PCR; TCRdb's version includes in-frame clones alone and lacks a portion of them. The sample yields 150,000 to 190,000 clones, over 90% seen once. The CDR3 runs to 15 residues. Trimming took 6 bases from V and 6 from J; bases not matched to a gene: 6. Germline V CDR1 and CDR2: MNHEY, SVGAGI. Sequencing was done on a sample of blood. This clonotype was obtained from a man between 50 and 59 years old in good health. The chain is built from TRBV6-5 and TRBJ1-5; TRBD1 agrees at 12 bases. The CDR3 is CASRRGQGAGQPQHF. In DNA, the CDR3 is TGTGCCAGCAGGAGGGGACAGGGGGCTGGTCAGCCCCAGCATTTT.